The clone carrying this T cell receptor beta chain was found once. Its antigen is as yet unknown. The repertoire was sequenced with immunoSEQ multiplex PCR; TCRdb's copy has only in-frame clones and lacks some. The sample shows fewer than 65,000 clones, around three quarters of them seen only once. The sample is drawn from a study of vaccination effects on CD4 cells after COVID-19. Study overall: All participants had two doses of either the BNT162b2 or mRNA-1273 vaccine.

After expansion with viral peptide pools in the ViraFEST assay, antigen-specific CD4+ T cells were sequenced. Culture lasted roughly eleven days before CD4+ T cell isolation. The study found no prior SARS-CoV-2 infection in the vaccine recipients, who tested negative for nucleocapsid antibodies. With approximately 9.6 ug/ml peptides and 10 IU/ml IL-2, a few million PBMC per well were cultured. The receptor was isolated from a human donor who received a COVID-19 vaccine. The sample consisted of CD4+ T cells from PBMCs cultured with HCoV-OC43 spike peptides, taken before COVID-19 vaccination. Described subset: HCoV-OC43 spike overlapping peptide pool stimulation.

CDR3 protein: CASSDGLTRGYTF. The DNA of the CDR3 is TGTGCCAGCAGTGATGGGCTAACACGGGGCTACACCTTC. This chain joins TRBV2 and TRBJ1-2, with no clear D. Looked up from germline, CDR1 is SNHLY and CDR2 is FYNNEI. The CDR3 loop spans 13 amino acids. V gave up 3 bases and J gave up 8 bases, with 13 bases separating them.